This T cell receptor (beta chain) was sequenced for a study of shared clonotypes between healthy human individuals. Study-level background: Donors had three CD4 naive, three CD4 memory, two CD8 naive and one CD8 memory plate apiece.

Assay used: immunoSEQ multiplex PCR; TCRdb lists only in-frame clones, some missing. Among hundreds of thousands of clones listed, around two thirds were seen once. Deletions cut 9 bases from V and 9 bases from J, with 12 bases between. CDR1 LNHDA and CDR2 SQIVND come from the germline V gene (reference sequence). The CDR3 sequence is 12 residues long. General study results and limits: The study found roughly 5% of naive CD4 clonotypes shared across a handful of donors. Estimated richness values were generally larger in naive subsets than in memory subsets. Sorted-subset sequencing was shown by rarefaction to be incomplete despite large depth.

This clone was seen only once. The antigen is unknown. The sample consisted of memory CD4+ T cells sorted from blood. The subset here: CD45RA-negative fraction. The source of this sequence is a woman in her 30s in good health. V usage is TRBV19 and J usage is TRBJ1-6; D gene uncertain. In DNA form, the CDR3 reads TGTGCCAGCGCCCCGCCCGGTTCACCCCTCCACTTT. This translates into CASAPPGSPLHF.